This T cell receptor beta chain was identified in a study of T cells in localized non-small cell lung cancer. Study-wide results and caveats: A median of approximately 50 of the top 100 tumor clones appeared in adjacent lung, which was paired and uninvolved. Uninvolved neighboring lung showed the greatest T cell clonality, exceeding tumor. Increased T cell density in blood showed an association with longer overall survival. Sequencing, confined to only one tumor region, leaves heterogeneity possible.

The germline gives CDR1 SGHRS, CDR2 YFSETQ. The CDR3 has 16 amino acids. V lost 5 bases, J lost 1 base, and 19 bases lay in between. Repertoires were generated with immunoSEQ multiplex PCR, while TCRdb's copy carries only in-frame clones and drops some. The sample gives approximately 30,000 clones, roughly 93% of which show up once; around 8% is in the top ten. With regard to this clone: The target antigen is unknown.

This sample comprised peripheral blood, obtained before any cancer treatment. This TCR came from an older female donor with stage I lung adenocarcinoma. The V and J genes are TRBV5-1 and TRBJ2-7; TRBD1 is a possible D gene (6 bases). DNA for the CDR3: TGCGCCAGCAGGTTGACCGGGACACGGACTTCCTACGAGCAGTACTTC. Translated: CASRLTGTRTSYEQYF.